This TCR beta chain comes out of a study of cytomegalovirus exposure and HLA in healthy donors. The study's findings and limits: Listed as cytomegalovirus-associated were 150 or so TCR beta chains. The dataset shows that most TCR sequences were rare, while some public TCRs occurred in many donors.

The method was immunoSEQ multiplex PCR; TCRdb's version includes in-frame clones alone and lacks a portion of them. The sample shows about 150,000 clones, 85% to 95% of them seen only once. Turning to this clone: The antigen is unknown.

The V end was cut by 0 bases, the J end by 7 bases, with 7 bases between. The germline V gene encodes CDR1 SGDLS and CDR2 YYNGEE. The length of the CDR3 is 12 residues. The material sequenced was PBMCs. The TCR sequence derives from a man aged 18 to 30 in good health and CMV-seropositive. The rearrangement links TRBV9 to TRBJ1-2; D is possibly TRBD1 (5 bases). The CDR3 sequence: CASSVADTGYTF. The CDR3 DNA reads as TGTGCCAGCAGCGTAGCGGACACTGGCTACACCTTC.